This TCR beta chain comes out of a study of molecular identifiers for immune sequencing clone quantification. Previously described methods and listed TCR primers produced bulk TCR libraries. TCRdb re-called the PCR reads through MiXCR, storing one row per CDR3 protein. The sample lists around 82,000 distinct CDR3 sequences, roughly 19% occurring once. As CD8+CD4-CCR7+CD45RA+ cells, naive CD8 T cells were sorted. The germline V gene has CDR1 SGHVS and CDR2 FNYEAQ. This CDR3 spans 15 amino acids. Germline trimming cut 6 bases from V and 2 bases from J; bases unmatched to any gene: 6. The chain couples TRBV7-6 to TRBJ2-3, with TRBD2 matching over 9 bases. Sequenced material: naive CD8+ T cells from blood, with Jurkat cell RNA spiked in. The subset is: FACS-sorted CD8+CD4-CCR7+CD45RA+ naive T cells. This clonotype originated in a human donor in good health. Some libraries in this study had Jurkat cell RNA spiked in. CDR3 sequence: CASSQGGGDTDTQYF. The CDR3 DNA is TGTGCCAGCAGTCAAGGCGGGGGGGACACAGATACGCAGTATTTT.